This T cell receptor (beta chain) was retrieved from a study of T cell responses to AZD1222 COVID-19 vaccine. Broader study findings: Spike-specific TCR breadth and depth were elevated following two AZD1222 doses. It was only after the peak T cell response that any repertoires were sampled.

Between the trimmed V and J ends, which lost 3 bases and 4 bases, there was a span of 16 bases. The CDR3 spans 15 residues. Germline values: CDR1 SGHRS, CDR2 YFSETQ. Second doses were pooled across both intervals (about 4 or about 12 weeks). Remarks on this clone: Its antigen is as yet unknown.

Method: immunoSEQ multiplex PCR; TCRdb's copy keeps in-frame clones and lacks some. The sample records about 160,000 clones, 85% to 95% being singletons. The receptor was isolated from an adult who received the AZD1222 COVID-19 vaccine. The V and J genes are TRBV5-1 and TRBJ1-2, with D tentatively TRBD1 (5 bases). Source: peripheral blood, taken 28 days after the second AZD1222 dose. The CDR3 reads CASSWEGNGAYGYTF. CDR3 sequence (DNA): TGCGCCAGCAGCTGGGAAGGAAACGGGGCCTATGGCTACACCTTC. The whole variable domain, filled in from reference TRBV5-1 and TRBJ1-2, reads KAGVTQTPRYLIKTRGQQVTLSCSPISGHRSVSWYQQTPGQGLQFLFEYFSETQRNKGNFPGRFSGRQFSNSRSEMNVSTLELGDSALYLCASSWEGNGAYGYTFGSGTRLTVV.